This is a list of T cell receptor beta chains from one sample in a study of cytomegalovirus exposure and HLA in healthy donors. Profiling relied on immunoSEQ multiplex PCR, and the TCRdb table lists in-frame clones only, not all of them. The sample contains more than 110,000 clones, around 80% of which appear only once. The sequenced sample consisted of PBMCs. All receptors derive from a man in his forties or fifties in good health and CMV-seronegative. Each CDR3 is given with its conserved first and last residue. A D gene is named only where the DNA matches it firmly. A clone size is listed for some rows: how often the clone was seen (once, few, many), or a class if it is expanded.

d_call: -; v_call: TRBV5-1; clone_size: once; j_call: TRBJ1-2; cdr3_nt: TGCGCCAGTAGGGCCAGGGAGGCTGATGGCTACACCTTC; cdr3_aa: CASRAREADGYTF
d_call: -; v_call: TRBV30; clone_size: -; j_call: TRBJ1-5; cdr3_nt: TGTGCCTGGAGCCAAGACATTAGCAATCAGCCCCAGCATTTT; cdr3_aa: CAWSQDISNQPQHF
d_call: -; v_call: TRBV29-1; clone_size: -; j_call: TRBJ2-7; cdr3_nt: TGCAGCGTGACTAGACTAGGTGCGGACTACGAGCAGTACTTC; cdr3_aa: CSVTRLGADYEQYF
d_call: TRBD1; v_call: TRBV5-3; clone_size: -; j_call: TRBJ1-1; cdr3_nt: TGTGCCCGACAACAGGGGGCTGGGGACACTGAAGCTTTCTTT; cdr3_aa: CARQQGAGDTEAFF
d_call: TRBD2; v_call: TRBV2; clone_size: -; j_call: TRBJ2-3; cdr3_nt: TGTGCCAGCAGACTAGCGGGAACAATACCCACAGATACGCAGTATTTT; cdr3_aa: CASRLAGTIPTDTQYF
d_call: TRBD2; v_call: TRBV7-3; clone_size: -; j_call: TRBJ2-5; cdr3_nt: TGTGCCAGCAGCCGAGCGGGGGGAGAGACCCAGTACTTC; cdr3_aa: CASSRAGGETQYF
d_call: TRBD1; v_call: TRBV7-3; clone_size: -; j_call: TRBJ2-2; cdr3_nt: TGTGCCAGCAGTTCCGGGACAGGGAGTTCGGCACGAACCGGGGAGCTGTTTTTT; cdr3_aa: CASSSGTGSSARTGELFF
d_call: -; v_call: TRBV7-8; clone_size: once; j_call: TRBJ2-3; cdr3_nt: TGTGCCAGCAGCTCACTACAGGGTACTAGCACAGATACGCAGTATTTT; cdr3_aa: CASSSLQGTSTDTQYF
d_call: TRBD2; v_call: TRBV9; clone_size: once; j_call: TRBJ2-7; cdr3_nt: TGTGCCAGCAGCCCATCCGGGACTAGCATCCACGAGCAGTACTTC; cdr3_aa: CASSPSGTSIHEQYF
d_call: TRBD1; v_call: TRBV6-1; clone_size: -; j_call: TRBJ2-2; cdr3_nt: TGTGCCAGCAGTGAAAGGACAGGGACCCCCGGGGAGCTGTTTTTT; cdr3_aa: CASSERTGTPGELFF
d_call: -; v_call: TRBV30; clone_size: -; j_call: TRBJ2-7; cdr3_nt: TGTGCCTGGCAAGACAAGCAGTCCTACGAGCAGTACTTC; cdr3_aa: CAWQDKQSYEQYF
d_call: -; v_call: TRBV11-3; clone_size: -; j_call: TRBJ2-3; cdr3_nt: TGTGCCAGCACCAAAAAAGGGGCGGGGAGCACAGATACGCAGTATTTT; cdr3_aa: CASTKKGAGSTDTQYF
d_call: TRBD2; v_call: TRBV5-4; clone_size: -; j_call: TRBJ2-1; cdr3_nt: TGTGCCAGCCTAGCGGGAGGGGAGGATGAGCAGTTCTTC; cdr3_aa: CASLAGGEDEQFF
d_call: TRBD1; v_call: TRBV5-5; clone_size: -; j_call: TRBJ2-6; cdr3_nt: TGTGCCAGCAGCTGGGACAGGGGCTCTGGGGCCAACGTCCTGACTTTC; cdr3_aa: CASSWDRGSGANVLTF
d_call: TRBD1; v_call: TRBV2; clone_size: -; j_call: TRBJ1-1; cdr3_nt: TGTGCCAGCAGGCTTAAACAGGGGATGAACACTGAAGCTTTCTTT; cdr3_aa: CASRLKQGMNTEAFF
d_call: -; v_call: TRBV7-3; clone_size: -; j_call: TRBJ1-2; cdr3_nt: TGTGCCAGCAGCCTGGACAGCTCTCATGGCTACACCTTC; cdr3_aa: CASSLDSSHGYTF
d_call: -; v_call: TRBV18; clone_size: -; j_call: TRBJ1-3; cdr3_nt: TGTGCCAGCTCACCAGCACCCTCGGGTGGAAACACCATATATTTT; cdr3_aa: CASSPAPSGGNTIYF
d_call: TRBD1; v_call: TRBV2; clone_size: -; j_call: TRBJ1-4; cdr3_nt: TGTGCCACCCAGGCAGGGGGTTACAGTGAAAAACTGTTTTTT; cdr3_aa: CATQAGGYSEKLFF
d_call: TRBD2; v_call: TRBV5-5; clone_size: -; j_call: TRBJ2-3; cdr3_nt: TGTGCCAGCAGCTTGTTGCTAGCGGGGTTCACAGATACGCAGTATTTT; cdr3_aa: CASSLLLAGFTDTQYF
d_call: TRBD2; v_call: TRBV9; clone_size: -; j_call: TRBJ2-7; cdr3_nt: TGTGCCAGCAGCGAGGGACTAGCGGGAGTGGGCGAGCAGTACTTC; cdr3_aa: CASSEGLAGVGEQYF
d_call: -; v_call: TRBV9; clone_size: once; j_call: TRBJ1-5; cdr3_nt: TGTGCCAGCAGCGTAGGGACAGTCAATCAGCCCCAGCATTTT; cdr3_aa: CASSVGTVNQPQHF
d_call: -; v_call: TRBV7-3; clone_size: -; j_call: TRBJ1-4; cdr3_nt: TGTGCCAGCAGCTTAAACGTTGGCGAAAAACTGTTTTTT; cdr3_aa: CASSLNVGEKLFF
d_call: -; v_call: TRBV6-1; clone_size: -; j_call: TRBJ1-1; cdr3_nt: TGTGCCAGCAGGCCGACAGAAACGAACACTGAAGCTTTCTTT; cdr3_aa: CASRPTETNTEAFF